This T cell receptor beta chain was recorded in a study of T-cell reconstitution after alpha-beta-depleted transplantation in children (dated by TCRdb to about 2016). Study-wide context: The study quantitatively tracked T-cell immune reconstitution after TCRalphabeta/CD19-depleted allogeneic hematopoietic cell transplantation in children using TCR repertoire profiling.

Details on this clonotype: There is no known antigen for this receptor. The sample holds no much larger clone one base away, and base qualities are not on file.

Library method: PCR. These reads were obtained on an Illumina HiSeq 2500. TCR library preparation used molecular barcoding, with unique molecular identifiers applied to normalize quantification of the TCRbeta repertoire. TCRdb applied fastp at Q25 and MiXCR to the public reads, then kept only in-frame beta chains. When rows share a CDR3 protein, they turn into one entry using the most common DNA and genes. The sample contains about 980,000 distinct CDR3 sequences, around 30% of them found a single time. The ten largest clones take up about 28% of the sample. According to the study, the label for this sample's treatment or condition signals: allogeneic hematopoietic cell transplantation with graft depleted of TCRalphabeta T cells and CD19 B cells. Transplant recipients were children who received TCRalphabeta/CD19-depleted allogeneic hematopoietic cell grafts. Including cysteine and phenylalanine, the CDR3 has 12 amino acids. Just CDR3 DNA is preserved here, 36 bases in frame from base 1. The germline ends are 7 bases apart after V is trimmed by 6 bases and J by 4 bases. Taken from the germline V gene, the CDR1 and CDR2 loops are MNHNS and SASEGT.

Results the study describes overall, beyond this receptor: The apparently early recovery of alphabetaT-cell counts about two months after transplant reportedly depended on only several hundred rapidly expanded clones that came from non-depleted graft cells. Over the following months the frequencies of hyperexpanded clones went down, and after one year T-cell counts and TCRbeta diversity were mostly credited to newly produced T cells. In some patients, high TCRbeta diversity at day 60 was attributed to recipient T cells and intrathymic progenitors that had survived conditioning.

The material was PBMCs, mostly from graft donor cells, obtained 360 days after TCRalphabeta/CD19-depleted stem cell transplant. The source is a boy under two years old who had a stem cell transplant for SCID, so the T cells may come from the graft donor. The chain was built from TRBV6-1 and TRBJ1-5, with the identity of the D gene unclear. The CDR3 sequence is CASRDTNQPQHF. Here is the DNA: TGTGCCAGCAGGGATACTAATCAGCCCCAGCATTTT.